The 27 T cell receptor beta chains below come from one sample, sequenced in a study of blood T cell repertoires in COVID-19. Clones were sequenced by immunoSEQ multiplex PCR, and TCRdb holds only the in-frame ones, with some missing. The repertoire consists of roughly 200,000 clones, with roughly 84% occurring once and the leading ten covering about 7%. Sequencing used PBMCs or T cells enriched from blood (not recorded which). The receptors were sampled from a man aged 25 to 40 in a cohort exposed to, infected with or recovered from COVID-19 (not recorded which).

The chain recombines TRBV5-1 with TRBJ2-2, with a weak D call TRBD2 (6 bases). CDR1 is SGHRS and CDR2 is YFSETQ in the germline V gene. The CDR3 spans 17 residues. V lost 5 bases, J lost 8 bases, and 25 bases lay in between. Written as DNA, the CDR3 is TGCGCCAGCAGGTCCGGAGTAGGGACTCATGGGCCGGGGGAGCTGTTTTTT. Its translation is CASRSGVGTHGPGELFF.

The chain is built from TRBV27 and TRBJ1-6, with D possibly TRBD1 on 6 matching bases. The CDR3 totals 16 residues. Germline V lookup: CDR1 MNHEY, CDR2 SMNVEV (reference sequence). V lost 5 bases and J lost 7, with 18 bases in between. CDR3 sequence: CASSPRGGIGNSPLHF. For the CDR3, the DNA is TGTGCCAGCAGTCCAAGGGGGGGCATCGGGAATTCACCCCTCCACTTT.

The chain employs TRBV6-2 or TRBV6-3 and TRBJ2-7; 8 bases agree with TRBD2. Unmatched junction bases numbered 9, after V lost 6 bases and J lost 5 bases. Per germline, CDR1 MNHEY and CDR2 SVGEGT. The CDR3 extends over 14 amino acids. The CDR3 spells CASSAPGGRHEQYF. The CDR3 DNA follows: TGTGCCAGCAGCGCCCCGGGAGGGCGCCACGAGCAGTACTTC.

The CDR3 here is CASSPRTSGSSYEQYF. Here the CDR3 DNA reads TGTGCCAGCAGTCCCCGGACTAGCGGGAGCTCCTACGAGCAGTACTTC. V is TRBV27 and J is TRBJ2-7, with 13 bases lining up with TRBD2. The length of the CDR3 is 16 residues. Germline V lookup: CDR1 MNHEY, CDR2 SMNVEV (reference sequence). V trimming: 5 bases; J trimming: 0 bases; junction bases outside the gene matches: 4.

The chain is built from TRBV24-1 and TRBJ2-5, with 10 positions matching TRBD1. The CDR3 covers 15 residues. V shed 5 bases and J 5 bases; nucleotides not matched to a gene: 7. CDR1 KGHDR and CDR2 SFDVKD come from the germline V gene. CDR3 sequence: CATSVMGQGRETQYF. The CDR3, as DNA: TGTGCCACCAGTGTGATGGGACAGGGGCGGGAGACCCAGTACTTC.

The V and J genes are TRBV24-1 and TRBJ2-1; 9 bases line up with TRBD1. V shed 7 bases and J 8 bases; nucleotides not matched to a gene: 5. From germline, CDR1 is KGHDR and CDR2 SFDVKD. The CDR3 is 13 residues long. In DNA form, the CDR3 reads TGTGCCACCAGGGGACAGGGACTCTATGAGCAGTTCTTC. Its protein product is CATRGQGLYEQFF.

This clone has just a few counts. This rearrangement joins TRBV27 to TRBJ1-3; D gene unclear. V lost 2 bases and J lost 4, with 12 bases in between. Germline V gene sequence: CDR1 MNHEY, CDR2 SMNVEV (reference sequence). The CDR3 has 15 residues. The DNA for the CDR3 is TGTGCCAGCAGTTTAGGGCAGGTTCCCGGAAACACCATATATTTT. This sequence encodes CASSLGQVPGNTIYF.

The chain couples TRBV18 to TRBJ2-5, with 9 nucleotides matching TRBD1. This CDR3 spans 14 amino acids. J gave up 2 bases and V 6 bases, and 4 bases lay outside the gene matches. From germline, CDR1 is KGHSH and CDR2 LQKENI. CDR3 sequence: CASSQDRGQETQYF. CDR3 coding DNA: TGTGCCAGCTCGCAGGACAGGGGTCAAGAGACCCAGTACTTC.

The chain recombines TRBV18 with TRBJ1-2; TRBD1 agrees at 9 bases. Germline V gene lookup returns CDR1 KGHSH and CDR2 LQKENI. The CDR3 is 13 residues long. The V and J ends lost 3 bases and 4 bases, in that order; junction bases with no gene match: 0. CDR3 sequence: CASSPDRGYGYTF. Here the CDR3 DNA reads TGTGCCAGCTCACCGGACAGGGGCTATGGCTACACCTTC.

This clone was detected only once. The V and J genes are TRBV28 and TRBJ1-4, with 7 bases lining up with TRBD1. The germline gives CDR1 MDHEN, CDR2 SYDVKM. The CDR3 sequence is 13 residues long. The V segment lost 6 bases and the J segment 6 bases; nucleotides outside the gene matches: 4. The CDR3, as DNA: TGTGCCAGCAGCGACAGGGCCGATGAAAAACTGTTTTTT. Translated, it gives CASSDRADEKLFF.

CDR3 bases: TGCAGCGGGACTAGCGGTAGCACAGATACGCAGTATTTT. As protein: CSGTSGSTDTQYF. V is TRBV29-1 and J is TRBJ2-3; 10 nucleotides align to TRBD2. The junction had 1 base not matched to a gene; V was cut back by 7 bases and J by 0 bases. CDR3 size: 13 residues. Germline assignment: CDR1 SQVTM and CDR2 ANQGSEA.

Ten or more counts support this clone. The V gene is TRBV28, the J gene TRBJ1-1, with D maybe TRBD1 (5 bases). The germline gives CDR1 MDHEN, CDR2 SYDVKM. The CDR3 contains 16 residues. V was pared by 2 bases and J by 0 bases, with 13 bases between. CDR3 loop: CASSLVSGNLNTEAFF. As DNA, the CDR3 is TGTGCCAGCAGTTTAGTTTCAGGGAACCTGAACACTGAAGCTTTCTTT.

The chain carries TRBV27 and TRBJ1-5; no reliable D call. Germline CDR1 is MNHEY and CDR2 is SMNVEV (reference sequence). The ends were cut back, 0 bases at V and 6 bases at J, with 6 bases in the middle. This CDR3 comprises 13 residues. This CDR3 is CASSLSAVQPQHF. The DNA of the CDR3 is TGTGCCAGCAGTTTATCGGCTGTTCAGCCCCAGCATTTT.

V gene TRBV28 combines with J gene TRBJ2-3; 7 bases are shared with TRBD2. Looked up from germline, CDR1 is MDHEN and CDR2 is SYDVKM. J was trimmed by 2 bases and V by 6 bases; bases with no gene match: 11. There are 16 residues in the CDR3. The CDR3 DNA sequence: TGTGCCAGCAGCCCCGGGTGGGGGAGGGACACAGATACGCAGTATTTT. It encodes CASSPGWGRDTDTQYF.

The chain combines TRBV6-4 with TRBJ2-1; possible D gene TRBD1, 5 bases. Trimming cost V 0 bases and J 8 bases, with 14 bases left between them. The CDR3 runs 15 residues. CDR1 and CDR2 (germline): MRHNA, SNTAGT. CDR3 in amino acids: CASSDSTPGRDEQFF. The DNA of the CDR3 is TGTGCCAGCAGTGACTCTACCCCCGGCAGGGATGAGCAGTTCTTC.

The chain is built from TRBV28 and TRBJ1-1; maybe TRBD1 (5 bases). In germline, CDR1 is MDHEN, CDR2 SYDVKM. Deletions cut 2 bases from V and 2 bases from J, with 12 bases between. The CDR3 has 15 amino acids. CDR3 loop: CASSLRPTVNTEAFF. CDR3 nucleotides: TGTGCCAGCAGTTTACGCCCGACAGTCAACACTGAAGCTTTCTTT. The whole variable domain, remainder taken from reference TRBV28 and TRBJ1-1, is DVKVTQSSRYLVKRTGEKVFLECVQDMDHENMFWYRQDPGLGLRLIYFSYDVKMKEKGDIPEGYSVSREKKERFSLILESASTNQTSMYLCASSLRPTVNTEAFFGQGTRLTVV.

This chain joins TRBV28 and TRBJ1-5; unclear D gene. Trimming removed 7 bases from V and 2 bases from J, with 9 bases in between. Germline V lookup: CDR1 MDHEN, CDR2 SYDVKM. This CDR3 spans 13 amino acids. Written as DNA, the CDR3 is TGTGCCAGCACCGGGGATGGCAATCAGCCCCAGCATTTT. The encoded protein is CASTGDGNQPQHF.

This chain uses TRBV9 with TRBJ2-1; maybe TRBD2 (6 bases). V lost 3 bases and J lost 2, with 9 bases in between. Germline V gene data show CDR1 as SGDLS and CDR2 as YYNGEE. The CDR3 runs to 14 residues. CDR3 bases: TGTGCCAGCAGCGCGCGGGGAACCTACAATGAGCAGTTCTTC. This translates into CASSARGTYNEQFF.

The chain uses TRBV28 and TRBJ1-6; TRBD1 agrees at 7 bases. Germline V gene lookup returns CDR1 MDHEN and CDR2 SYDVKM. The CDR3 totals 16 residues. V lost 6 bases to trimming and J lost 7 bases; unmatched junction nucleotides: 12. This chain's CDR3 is CASRPSSGGSNSPLHF. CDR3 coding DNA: TGTGCCAGCAGACCCAGTTCAGGGGGTTCGAATTCACCCCTCCACTTT. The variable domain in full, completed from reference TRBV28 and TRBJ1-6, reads DVKVTQSSRYLVKRTGEKVFLECVQDMDHENMFWYRQDPGLGLRLIYFSYDVKMKEKGDIPEGYSVSREKKERFSLILESASTNQTSMYLCASRPSSGGSNSPLHFGNGTRLTVT.

The DNA of the CDR3 is TGTGCCAGCAGCGTAATGCGGGAGATAGCCAAAAACATTCAGTACTTC. Translation gives CASSVMREIAKNIQYF. V usage is TRBV9 and J usage is TRBJ2-4, with 7 bases aligning to TRBD2. Trimming took 1 base from V and 0 from J; bases not matched to a gene: 4. CDR3 length equals 16 residues. CDR1 and CDR2 (germline): SGDLS, YYNGEE.

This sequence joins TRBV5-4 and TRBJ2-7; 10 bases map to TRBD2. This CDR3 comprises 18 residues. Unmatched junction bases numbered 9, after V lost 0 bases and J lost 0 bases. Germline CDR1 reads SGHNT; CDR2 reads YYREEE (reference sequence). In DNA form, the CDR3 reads TGTGCCAGCAGCTTGGGGGGGGCTAGCGGGAGTAGCTCCTACGAGCAGTACTTC. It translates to CASSLGGASGSSSYEQYF.

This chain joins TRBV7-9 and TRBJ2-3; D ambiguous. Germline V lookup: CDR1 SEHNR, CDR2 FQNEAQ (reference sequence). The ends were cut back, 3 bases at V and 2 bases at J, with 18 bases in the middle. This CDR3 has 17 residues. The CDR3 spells CASSFQPLGPYTDTQYF. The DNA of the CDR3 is TGTGCCAGCAGCTTCCAGCCCCTGGGCCCCTACACAGATACGCAGTATTTT. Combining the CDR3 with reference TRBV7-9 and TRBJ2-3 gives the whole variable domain DTGVSQNPRHKITKRGQNVTFRCDPISEHNRLYWYRQTLGQGPEFLTYFQNEAQLEKSRLLSDRFSAERPKGSFSTLEIQRTEQGDSAMYLCASSFQPLGPYTDTQYFGPGTRLTVL.

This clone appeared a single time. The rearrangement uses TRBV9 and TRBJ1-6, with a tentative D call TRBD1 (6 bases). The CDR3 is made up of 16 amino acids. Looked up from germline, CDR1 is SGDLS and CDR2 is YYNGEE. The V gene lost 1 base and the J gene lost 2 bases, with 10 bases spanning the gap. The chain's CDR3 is CASSVSRTAYNSPLHF. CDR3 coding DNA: TGTGCCAGCAGCGTATCAAGGACAGCCTATAATTCACCCCTCCACTTT.

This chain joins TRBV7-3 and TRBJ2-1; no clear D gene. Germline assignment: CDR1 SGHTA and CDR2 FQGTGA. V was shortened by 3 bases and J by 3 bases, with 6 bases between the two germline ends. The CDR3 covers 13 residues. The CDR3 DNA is TGTGCCAGCAGCTTGGGCCTCTACAATGAGCAGTTCTTC. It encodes CASSLGLYNEQFF.

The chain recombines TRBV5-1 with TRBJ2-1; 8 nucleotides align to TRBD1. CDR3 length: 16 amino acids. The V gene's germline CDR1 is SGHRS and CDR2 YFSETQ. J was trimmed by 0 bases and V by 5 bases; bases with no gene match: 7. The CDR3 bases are TGCGCCAGCAGGCCGGGACAGGCTAGCTCCTACAATGAGCAGTTCTTC. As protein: CASRPGQASSYNEQFF.

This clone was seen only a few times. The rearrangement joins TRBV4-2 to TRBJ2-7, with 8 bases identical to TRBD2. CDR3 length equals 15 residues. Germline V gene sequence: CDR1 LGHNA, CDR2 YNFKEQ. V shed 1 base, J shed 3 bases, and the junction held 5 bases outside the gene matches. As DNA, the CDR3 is TGTGCCAGCAGCCAAGTCGCGGGAGGAGGCTACGAGCAGTACTTC. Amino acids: CASSQVAGGGYEQYF.

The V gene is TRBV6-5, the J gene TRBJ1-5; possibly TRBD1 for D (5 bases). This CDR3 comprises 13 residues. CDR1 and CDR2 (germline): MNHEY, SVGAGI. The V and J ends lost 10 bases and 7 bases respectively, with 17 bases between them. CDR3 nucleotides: TGTGCCACCGGTTGGGGGGTAGGGCAGCCCCAGCATTTT. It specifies CATGWGVGQPQHF.